This T cell receptor (beta chain) was captured in a study of STAT5B mutations in CD4+ large granular lymphocyte leukemia. Study-wide results and caveats: The CD4+ versus CD8+ T-LGLL clonality difference may reflect limited sample size. Main leukemic clonotypes were patient-specific, but 25% appeared at low frequency elsewhere.

The table came from immunoSEQ multiplex PCR; TCRdb's copy has only in-frame clones and leaves some out. The repertoire has 30,000 or so clones, around 80% of them found once; the top ten carry under 1.2%. A note on this clone: Its antigen remains unidentified.

The clonotype originates from a human donor in good health. The specimen sequenced was CD4+ T cells from blood buffy coats.

The CDR3 bases are TGTGCCAGCAGTTCATTCAGGGGGGACATTCAGTACTTC. Amino acids: CASSSFRGDIQYF. V and J are TRBV27 and TRBJ2-4; maybe TRBD1 (7 bases). V was clipped by 4 bases and J by 8 bases, with 12 bases between them. The CDR3 contains 13 residues. The V gene's germline CDR1 is MNHEY and CDR2 SMNVEV (reference sequence).